Listed below are T cell receptor beta chains from one sample, sequenced in a study of blood T cell repertoires in COVID-19. Libraries were prepared by immunoSEQ multiplex PCR; TCRdb keeps only in-frame clonotypes and omits some of them. The data contain about 400,000 clones, roughly 85% of them seen just once; the ten biggest clones take up 1.4%. Input material: peripheral blood. The receptor set was obtained from a woman aged 25-40 years with active or convalescent COVID-19. CDR3s include the opening cysteine and the closing phenylalanine or tryptophan. The D gene is left open where the match is weak.

j_gene | d_gene | v_gene | CDR3aa
TRBJ1-1 | NA | TRBV25-1 | CASSGQGGNTEAFF
TRBJ1-2 | NA | TRBV19 | CASSSGSGAGYTF
TRBJ2-2 | TRBD2 | TRBV7-2 | CASSSTSGGTGELFF
TRBJ1-1 | NA | TRBV7-8 | CASSFHPNTEAFF
TRBJ1-2 | TRBD1 | TRBV11-2 | CAATGTGGRYTNYGYTF
TRBJ2-1 | NA | TRBV6-5 | CASSTGGYLNEQFF
TRBJ2-2 | TRBD1 | TRBV10-1 | CASSGGTGGGANTGELFF
TRBJ1-1 | NA | TRBV29-1 | CSVEGGMRDPVNTEAFF
TRBJ1-5 | TRBD1 | TRBV4-1 | CASSQAGTGNQPQHF
TRBJ2-5 | NA | TRBV30 | CAWTTGRTQETQYF
TRBJ2-7 | NA | TRBV11-3 | CASSLGRGSYEQYF
TRBJ1-2 | NA | TRBV30 | CAWSQGGYGYTF
TRBJ2-2 | NA | TRBV5-6 | CASRYAPLGGRNTGELFF
TRBJ1-1 | NA | TRBV6-6 | CASSYANENTEAFF
TRBJ2-1 | TRBD2 | TRBV4-1 | CASSLSGGHNEQFF
TRBJ1-6 | NA | TRBV3-1/TRBV3-2 | CASSQALDSAISPLHF
TRBJ1-3 | NA | TRBV5-1 | CASSLVAGDTIYF
TRBJ2-2 | NA | TRBV9 | CASSVEGENTGELFF
TRBJ2-1 | TRBD2 | TRBV10-1 | CASSDPVGGMNEQFF
TRBJ2-1 | NA | TRBV3-1/TRBV3-2 | CASSQVRQANEQFF
TRBJ1-1 | TRBD1 | TRBV5-4 | CASSAGQGRNTEAFF
TRBJ2-3 | TRBD2 | TRBV19 | CASSPGVTSGGGDTQYF
TRBJ1-2 | TRBD1 | TRBV19 | CASSMTGVKGYGYTF
TRBJ1-1 | TRBD1 | TRBV14 | CASSLRGTGGFIGENTEAFF